This T cell receptor beta chain appears in the sequencing data of a study of OX40 agonist ivuxolimab in advanced cancers. TCRdb's copy holds only in-frame clones and misses some; the assay was immunoSEQ multiplex PCR. The table lists roughly 100,000 clones, about nine tenths of them singletons, with around 0.28% in the top ten. CDR3 length: 14 residues. The ends were cut back, 3 bases at V and 3 bases at J, with 10 bases in the middle. Germline CDR1 is SGHDT and CDR2 is YYEEEE. The clonotype was recovered from an adult with an advanced solid tumor such as melanoma, head and neck, liver or kidney cancer. The source was CD4+ or CD8+ T cells sorted from blood, collected in a trial of the OX40 agonist ivuxolimab. The chain combines TRBV5-6 with TRBJ2-1; D could derive from TRBD1 or TRBD2 (5 bases each). The CDR3: CASSSGRYYNEQFF. The CDR3 region has the DNA TGTGCCAGCAGCTCGGGACGGTACTACAATGAGCAGTTCTTC.